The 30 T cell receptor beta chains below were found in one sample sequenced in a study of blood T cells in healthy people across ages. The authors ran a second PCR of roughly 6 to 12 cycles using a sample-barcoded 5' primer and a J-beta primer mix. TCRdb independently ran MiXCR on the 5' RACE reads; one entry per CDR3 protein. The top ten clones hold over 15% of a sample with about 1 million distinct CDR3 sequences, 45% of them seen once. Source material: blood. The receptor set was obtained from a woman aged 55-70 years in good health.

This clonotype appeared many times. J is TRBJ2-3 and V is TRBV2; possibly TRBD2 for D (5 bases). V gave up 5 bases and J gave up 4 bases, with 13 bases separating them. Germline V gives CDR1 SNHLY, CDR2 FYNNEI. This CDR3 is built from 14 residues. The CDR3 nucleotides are TGTGCCAGCAGTCCCCGCGGCGGGTCAGATACGCAGTATTTT. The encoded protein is CASSPRGGSDTQYF.

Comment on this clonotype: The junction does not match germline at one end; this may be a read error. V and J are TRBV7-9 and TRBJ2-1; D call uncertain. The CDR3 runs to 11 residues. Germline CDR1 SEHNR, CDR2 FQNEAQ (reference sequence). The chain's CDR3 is CASSLENGQFF. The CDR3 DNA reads TGTGCCAGCAGCTTAGAGAATGGGCAGTTCTTC.

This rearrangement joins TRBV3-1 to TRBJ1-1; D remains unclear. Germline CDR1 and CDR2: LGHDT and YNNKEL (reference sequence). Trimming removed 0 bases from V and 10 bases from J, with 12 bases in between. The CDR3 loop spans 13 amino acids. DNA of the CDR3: TGTGCCAGCAGCCAAGATCTGGAGAGGGCAGCTTTCTTT. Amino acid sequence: CASSQDLERAAFF.

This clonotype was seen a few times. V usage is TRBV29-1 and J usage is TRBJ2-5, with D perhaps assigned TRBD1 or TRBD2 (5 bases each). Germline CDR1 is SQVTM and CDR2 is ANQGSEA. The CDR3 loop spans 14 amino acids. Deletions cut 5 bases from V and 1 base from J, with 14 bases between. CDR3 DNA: TGCAGCGTTAGTAAGAGGGACGGCCAAGAGACCCAGTACTTC. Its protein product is CSVSKRDGQETQYF. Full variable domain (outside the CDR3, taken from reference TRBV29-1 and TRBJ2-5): SAVISQKPSRDICQRGTSLTIQCQVDSQVTMMFWYRQQPGQSLTLIATANQGSEATYESGFVIDKFPISRPNLTFSTLTVSNMSPEDSSIYLCSVSKRDGQETQYFGPGTRLLVL.

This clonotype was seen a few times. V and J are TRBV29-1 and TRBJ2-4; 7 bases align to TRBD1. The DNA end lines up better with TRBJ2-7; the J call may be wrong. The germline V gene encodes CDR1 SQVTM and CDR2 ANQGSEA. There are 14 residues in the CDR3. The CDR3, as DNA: TGCAGCGCTATGCCCGGACAGGATCTCTTCGAGCAGTACTTC. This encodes CSAMPGQDLFEQYF.

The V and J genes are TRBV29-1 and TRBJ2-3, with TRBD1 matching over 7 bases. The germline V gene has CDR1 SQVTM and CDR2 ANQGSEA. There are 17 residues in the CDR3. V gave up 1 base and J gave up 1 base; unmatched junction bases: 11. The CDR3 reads CSVEVKRRGGGTDTQYF. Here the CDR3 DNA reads TGCAGCGTTGAAGTAAAGCGGAGAGGGGGCGGCACAGATACGCAGTATTTT.

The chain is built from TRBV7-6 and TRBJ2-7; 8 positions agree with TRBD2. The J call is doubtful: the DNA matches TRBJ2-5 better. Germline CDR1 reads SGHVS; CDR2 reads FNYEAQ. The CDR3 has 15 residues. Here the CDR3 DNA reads TGTGCCAGCAGCTTAGAGCGGGAGTGGCAAGAGACCCAGTACTTC. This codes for CASSLEREWQETQYF.

In nucleotides, the CDR3 is TGTGCCAGCAGCAGGGGACAGCCGCAAGAGACCCAGTACTTC. This gives the protein CASSRGQPQETQYF. The V and J genes are TRBV11-1 and TRBJ2-5; TRBD1 aligns across 7 bases. Germline trimming cut 5 bases from V and 2 bases from J; bases unmatched to any gene: 5. There are 14 residues in the CDR3. Germline CDR1 reads SGHAT; CDR2 reads FQDESV (reference sequence).

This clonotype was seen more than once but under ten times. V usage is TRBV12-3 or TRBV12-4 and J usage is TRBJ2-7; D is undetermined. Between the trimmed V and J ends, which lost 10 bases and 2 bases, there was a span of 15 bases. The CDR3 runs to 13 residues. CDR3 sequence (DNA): TGTGCCACCGCACGTGACCGGGCCTACGAGCAGTACTTC. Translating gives CATARDRAYEQYF.

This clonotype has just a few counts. CDR3 sequence (DNA): TGTGCCAGCAGTGTTCTTGACTACCAAGGCTACTACGAGCAGTACTTC. Protein product: CASSVLDYQGYYEQYF. The chain carries TRBV6-1 and TRBJ2-7; tentatively, D is TRBD2 (5 bases). Germline V gives CDR1 MNHNS, CDR2 SASEGT. The V gene lost 4 bases and the J gene lost 3 bases, with 19 bases spanning the gap. There are 16 residues in the CDR3.

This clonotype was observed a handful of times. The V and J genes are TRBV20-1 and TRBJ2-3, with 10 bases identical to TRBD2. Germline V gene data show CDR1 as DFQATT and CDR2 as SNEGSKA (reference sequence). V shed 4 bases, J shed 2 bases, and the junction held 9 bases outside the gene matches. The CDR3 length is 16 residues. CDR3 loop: CSAKVDSGGNTDTQYF. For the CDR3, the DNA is TGCAGTGCTAAAGTTGATAGCGGGGGGAACACAGATACGCAGTATTTT.

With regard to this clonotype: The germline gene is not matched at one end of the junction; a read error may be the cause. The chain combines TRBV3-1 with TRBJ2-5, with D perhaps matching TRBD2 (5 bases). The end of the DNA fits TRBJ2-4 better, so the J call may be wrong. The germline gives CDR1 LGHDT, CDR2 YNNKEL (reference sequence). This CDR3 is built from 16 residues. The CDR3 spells CTSSQDEGFPKNIQYF. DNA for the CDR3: TGTACCAGCAGCCAAGATGAGGGATTTCCCAAAAACATTCAGTACTTC.

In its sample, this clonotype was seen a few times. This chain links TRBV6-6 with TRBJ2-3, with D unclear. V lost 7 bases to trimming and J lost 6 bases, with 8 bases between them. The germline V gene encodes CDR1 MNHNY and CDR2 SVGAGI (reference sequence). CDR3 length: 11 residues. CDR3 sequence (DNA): TGTGCCAGCACTGGTCGGGATACGCAGTATTTT. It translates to CASTGRDTQYF.

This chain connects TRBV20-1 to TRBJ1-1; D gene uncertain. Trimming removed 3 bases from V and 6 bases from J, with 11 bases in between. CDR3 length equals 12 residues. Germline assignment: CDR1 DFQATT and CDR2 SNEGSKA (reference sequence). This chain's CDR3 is CSASVPVAEAFF. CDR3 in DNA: TGCAGTGCTAGCGTGCCGGTGGCTGAAGCTTTCTTT.

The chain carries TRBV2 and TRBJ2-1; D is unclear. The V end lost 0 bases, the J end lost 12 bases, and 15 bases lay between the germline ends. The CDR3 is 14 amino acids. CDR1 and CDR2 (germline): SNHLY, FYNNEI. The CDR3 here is CASSEALRSAGQFF. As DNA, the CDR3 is TGTGCCAGCAGTGAAGCGCTTCGGTCGGCCGGGCAGTTCTTC.

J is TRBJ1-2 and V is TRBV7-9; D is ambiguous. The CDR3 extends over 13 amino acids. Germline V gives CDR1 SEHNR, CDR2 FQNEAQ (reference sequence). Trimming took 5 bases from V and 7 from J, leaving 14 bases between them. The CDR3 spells CASSLEHRSGYTF. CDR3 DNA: TGTGCCAGCAGCCTAGAGCACAGATCTGGCTACACCTTC.

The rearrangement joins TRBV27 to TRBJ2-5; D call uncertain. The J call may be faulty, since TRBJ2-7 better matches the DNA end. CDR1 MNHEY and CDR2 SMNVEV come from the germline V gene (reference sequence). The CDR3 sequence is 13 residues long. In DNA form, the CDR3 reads TGTGCCAGCAGTTTGGAACGGTCCTACGAGCAGTACTTC. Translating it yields CASSLERSYEQYF.

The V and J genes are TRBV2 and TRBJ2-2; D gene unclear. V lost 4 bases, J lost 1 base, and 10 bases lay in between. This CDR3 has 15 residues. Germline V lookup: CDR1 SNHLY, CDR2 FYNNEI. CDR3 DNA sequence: TGTGCCAGCAGTGGATTATTCTTGAACACCGGGGAGCTGTTTTTT. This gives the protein CASSGLFLNTGELFF. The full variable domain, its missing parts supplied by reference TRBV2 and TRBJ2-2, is EPEVTQTPSHQVTQMGQEVILRCVPISNHLYFYWYRQILGQKVEFLVSFYNNEISEKSEIFDDQFSVERPDGSNFTLKIRSTKLEDSAMYFCASSGLFLNTGELFFGEGSRLTVL.

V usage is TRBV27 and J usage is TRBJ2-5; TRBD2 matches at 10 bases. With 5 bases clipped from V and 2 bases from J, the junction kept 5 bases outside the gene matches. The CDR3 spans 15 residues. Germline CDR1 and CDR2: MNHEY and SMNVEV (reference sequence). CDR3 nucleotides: TGTGCCAGCAGTCGGACGGGACTAGCGCAAGAGACCCAGTACTTC. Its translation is CASSRTGLAQETQYF.

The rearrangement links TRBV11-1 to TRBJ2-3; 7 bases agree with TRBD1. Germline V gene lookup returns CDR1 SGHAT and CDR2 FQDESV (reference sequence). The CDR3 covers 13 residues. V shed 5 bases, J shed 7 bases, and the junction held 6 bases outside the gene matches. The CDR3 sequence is CASSLGQTYTQYF. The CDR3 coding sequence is TGTGCCAGCAGCCTGGGACAGACATATACGCAGTATTTT.

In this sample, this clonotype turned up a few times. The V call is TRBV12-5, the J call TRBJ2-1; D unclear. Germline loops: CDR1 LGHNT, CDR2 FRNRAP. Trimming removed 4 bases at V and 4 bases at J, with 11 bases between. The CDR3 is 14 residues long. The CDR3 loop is CASGSQEAYNEQFF. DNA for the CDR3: TGTGCTAGTGGTTCCCAAGAGGCATACAATGAGCAGTTCTTC.

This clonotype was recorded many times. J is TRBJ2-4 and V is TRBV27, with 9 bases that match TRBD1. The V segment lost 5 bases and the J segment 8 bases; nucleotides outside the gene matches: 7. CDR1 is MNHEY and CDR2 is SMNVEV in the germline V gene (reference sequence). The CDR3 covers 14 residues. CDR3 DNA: TGTGCCAGCAGTGTTTGGGGACAGGGCGACATTCAGTACTTC. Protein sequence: CASSVWGQGDIQYF.

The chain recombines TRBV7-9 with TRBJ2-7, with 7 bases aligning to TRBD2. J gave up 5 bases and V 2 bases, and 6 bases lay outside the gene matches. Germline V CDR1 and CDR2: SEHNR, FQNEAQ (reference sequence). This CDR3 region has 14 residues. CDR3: CASSLNGRSHEQYF. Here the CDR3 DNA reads TGTGCCAGCAGCTTAAACGGGAGGTCCCACGAGCAGTACTTC. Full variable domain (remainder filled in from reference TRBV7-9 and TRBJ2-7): DTGVSQNPRHKITKRGQNVTFRCDPISEHNRLYWYRQTLGQGPEFLTYFQNEAQLEKSRLLSDRFSAERPKGSFSTLEIQRTEQGDSAMYLCASSLNGRSHEQYFGPGTRLTVT.

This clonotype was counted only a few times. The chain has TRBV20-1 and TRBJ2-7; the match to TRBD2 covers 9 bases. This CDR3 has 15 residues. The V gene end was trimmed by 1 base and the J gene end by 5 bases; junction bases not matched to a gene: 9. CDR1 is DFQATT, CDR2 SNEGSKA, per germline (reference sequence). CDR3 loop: CSARGDGGGDHEQYF. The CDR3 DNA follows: TGCAGTGCTAGAGGCGACGGCGGGGGGGACCACGAGCAGTACTTC.

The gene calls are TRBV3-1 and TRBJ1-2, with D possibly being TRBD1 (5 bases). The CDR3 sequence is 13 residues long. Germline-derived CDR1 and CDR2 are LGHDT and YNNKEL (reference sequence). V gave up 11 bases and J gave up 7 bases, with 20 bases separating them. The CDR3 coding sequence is TGTGCCTCCGGGGGGGTGTCTTTTCGTGGCTACACCTTC. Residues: CASGGVSFRGYTF.

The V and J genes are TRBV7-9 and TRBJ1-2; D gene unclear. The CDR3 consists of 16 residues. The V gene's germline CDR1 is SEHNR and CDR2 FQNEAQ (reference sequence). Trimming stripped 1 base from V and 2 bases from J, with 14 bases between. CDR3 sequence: CASSLGPSLPNYGYTF. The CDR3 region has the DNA TGTGCCAGCAGCTTAGGGCCCAGTCTTCCCAACTATGGCTACACCTTC.

DNA for the CDR3: TGTGCCAGCAGTTTTTGGGGAAGCTCCTATAATTCACCCCTCCACTTT. Its protein is CASSFWGSSYNSPLHF. The chain uses TRBV27 and TRBJ1-6; D remains unclear. The CDR3 is made up of 16 amino acids. Germline CDR1 is MNHEY and CDR2 is SMNVEV (reference sequence). V was clipped by 3 bases and J by 0 bases, with 9 bases between them.

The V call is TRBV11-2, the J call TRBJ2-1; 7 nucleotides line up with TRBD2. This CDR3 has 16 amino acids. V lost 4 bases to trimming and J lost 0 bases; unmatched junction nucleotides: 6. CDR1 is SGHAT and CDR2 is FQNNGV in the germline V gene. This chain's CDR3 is CASSSPRGSSYNEQFF. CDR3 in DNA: TGTGCCAGCAGCTCCCCGCGGGGGAGCTCCTACAATGAGCAGTTCTTC.

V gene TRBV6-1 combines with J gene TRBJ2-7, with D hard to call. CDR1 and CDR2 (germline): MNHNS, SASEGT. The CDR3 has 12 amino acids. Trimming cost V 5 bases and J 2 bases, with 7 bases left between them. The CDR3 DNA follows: TGTGCCAGCAGTTTTAAAACCTACGAGCAGTACTTC. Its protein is CASSFKTYEQYF.

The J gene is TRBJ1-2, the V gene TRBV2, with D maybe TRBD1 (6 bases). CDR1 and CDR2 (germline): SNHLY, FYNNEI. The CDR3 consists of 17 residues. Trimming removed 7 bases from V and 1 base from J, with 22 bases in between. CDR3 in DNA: TGTGCCAGCAAAAGGGGTCGGGACACCAACGATAACTATGGCTACACCTTC. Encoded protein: CASKRGRDTNDNYGYTF.